This is a list of T cell receptor beta chains from one sample in a study of blood T cell repertoires in COVID-19. TCRdb's copy holds only in-frame clones and misses some; the assay was immunoSEQ multiplex PCR. The table shows about 39,000 clones, with more than 80% occurring only once. The sample was peripheral blood. The receptors shown here come from a man between 60 and 75 years old in a cohort sampled during active COVID-19. The CDR3 runs from the conserved cysteine through the conserved F or W. Each record gives: clone size, V gene, J gene, D gene, CDR3 length, CDR3 protein, CDR3 DNA. D genes are given only for firm matches. Not all rows give a size; the values are once, few, many and, for expanded clones, a class.

NA	TRBV28	TRBJ2-5	NA	15	CASSFVGQGSETQYF	TGTGCCAGCAGTTTCGTCGGCCAGGGAAGCGAGACCCAGTACTTC
NA	TRBV18	TRBJ1-1	TRBD1	16	CASSPQGAGLDTEAFF	TGTGCCAGCTCACCACAGGGGGCCGGGTTGGACACTGAAGCTTTCTTT
NA	TRBV3-1/TRBV3-2	TRBJ2-6	TRBD2	21	CASISSSGGAVPLSGANVLTF	TGTGCCAGCATCTCCTCTAGCGGGGGGGCGGTCCCCCTCTCTGGGGCCAACGTCCTGACTTTC
NA	TRBV7-9	TRBJ2-1	NA	13	CASSRHEVLPLFF	TGTGCCAGCAGCCGTCATGAGGTCCTACCTCTGTTCTTC
NA	TRBV24-1	TRBJ2-1	TRBD2	17	CATSDRGLAGAGNEQFF	TGTGCCACCAGTGACCGGGGACTAGCGGGAGCGGGAAATGAGCAGTTCTTC
NA	TRBV11-3	TRBJ2-7	NA	14	CASSLATGSYEQYF	TGTGCCAGCAGCTTAGCGACCGGGAGCTACGAGCAGTACTTC
NA	TRBV30	TRBJ2-7	TRBD1	14	CAWSPAGGIYEQYF	TGTGCCTGGAGTCCGGCAGGGGGTATCTACGAGCAGTACTTC
few	TRBV7-9	TRBJ2-1	TRBD2	14	CASGIAGGRNEQFF	TGTGCCAGCGGTATAGCGGGGGGGAGGAATGAGCAGTTCTTC
NA	TRBV10-3	TRBJ2-3	NA	11	CAITGGDTQYF	TGTGCCATCACCGGCGGAGATACGCAGTATTTT
few	TRBV7-8	TRBJ2-7	NA	15	CASSLARPGISEQYF	TGTGCCAGCAGCTTAGCGCGTCCAGGAATCAGTGAGCAGTACTTC
few	TRBV27	TRBJ1-2	NA	15	CASSLKRNRHYGYTF	TGTGCCAGCAGTTTAAAGCGCAACAGGCACTATGGCTACACCTTC
NA	TRBV27	TRBJ1-2	NA	17	CASSLEPGGTALGGYTF	TGTGCCAGCAGTTTAGAACCCGGCGGGACCGCCCTGGGAGGCTACACCTTC
NA	TRBV12-3/TRBV12-4	TRBJ2-1	NA	12	CASSLNLGQQFF	TGTGCCAGCAGTTTAAATCTTGGCCAGCAGTTCTTC
NA	TRBV9	TRBJ2-3	TRBD2	19	CASSVGGAVSGRLTYTQYF	TGTGCCAGCAGCGTTGGGGGGGCGGTGAGCGGGAGATTGACATATACGCAGTATTTT
NA	TRBV7-2	TRBJ2-1	TRBD2	16	CASSLTSGGGYNEQFF	TGTGCCAGCAGCTTGACTAGCGGGGGGGGCTACAATGAGCAGTTCTTC
NA	TRBV4-3	TRBJ2-1	TRBD1	17	CASSQYPGTGVYNEQFF	TGCGCCAGCAGCCAATACCCCGGGACAGGGGTCTACAATGAGCAGTTCTTC
once	TRBV13	TRBJ2-1	NA	15	CASSFTGAGYNEQFF	TGTGCCAGCAGCTTTACGGGAGCGGGCTACAATGAGCAGTTCTTC
NA	TRBV3-1/TRBV3-2	TRBJ2-7	TRBD1	14	CASSQRTGNYEQYF	TGTGCCAGCAGCCAACGGACAGGGAATTACGAGCAGTACTTC
NA	TRBV5-1	TRBJ2-5	TRBD2	19	CASSLPPFPGLAVQETQYF	TGCGCCAGCAGCTTGCCACCCTTTCCGGGACTAGCGGTACAAGAGACCCAGTACTTC
NA	TRBV28	TRBJ1-5	NA	13	CASSFTGNQPQHF	TGTGCCAGCAGTTTTACGGGGAATCAGCCCCAGCATTTT
few	TRBV9	TRBJ1-3	NA	12	CASRGAGNTIYF	TGTGCCAGCAGGGGAGCTGGAAACACCATATATTTT
NA	TRBV7-6	TRBJ1-1	NA	14	CASSLKEMNTEAFF	TGTGCCAGCAGCTTAAAGGAGATGAACACTGAAGCTTTCTTT
NA	TRBV4-3	TRBJ2-3	TRBD2	14	CASSLSGEEDTQYF	TGCGCCAGCAGCCTTAGCGGGGAGGAAGATACGCAGTATTTT
NA	TRBV5-1	TRBJ2-3	NA	13	CASNSPHTDTQYF	TGCGCCAGCAACTCGCCGCACACAGATACGCAGTATTTT
NA	TRBV11-2	TRBJ1-1	NA	15	CASSLDQVVNTEAFF	TGTGCCAGCAGCTTAGATCAGGTGGTGAACACTGAAGCTTTCTTT
once	TRBV27	TRBJ1-6	NA	12	CASSFPRAPLHF	TGTGCCAGCAGTTTCCCACGGGCACCCCTCCACTTT
once	TRBV6-5	TRBJ2-7	TRBD1	14	CASKPYRGFYEQYF	TGTGCCAGCAAACCTTACAGGGGATTCTACGAGCAGTACTTC
NA	TRBV4-1	TRBJ1-1	NA	13	CASSQEDLGQAFF	TGCGCCAGCAGCCAAGAAGATCTGGGCCAAGCTTTCTTT
once	TRBV28	TRBJ2-1	TRBD1	14	CASSLGQGFNEQFF	TGTGCCAGCAGTTTGGGACAGGGTTTCAATGAGCAGTTCTTC
NA	TRBV11-2	TRBJ2-1	TRBD2	15	CASSALAGAYNEQFF	TGTGCCAGCAGCGCCCTAGCGGGTGCTTACAATGAGCAGTTCTTC
NA	TRBV6-1	TRBJ2-3	NA	17	CASSESLGAGASDTQYF	TGTGCCAGCAGTGAATCCCTGGGGGCGGGAGCGTCAGATACGCAGTATTTT
NA	TRBV19	TRBJ1-5	TRBD1	16	CASIGRDRGRNQPQHF	TGTGCCAGTATCGGCCGGGACAGGGGCAGGAATCAGCCCCAGCATTTT
NA	TRBV5-5	TRBJ2-3	NA	20	CASSLNLGAQGLISTDTQYF	TGTGCCAGCAGCTTAAACCTGGGGGCACAGGGCCTTATTAGCACAGATACGCAGTATTTT
NA	TRBV5-4	TRBJ2-1	NA	15	CASSFSVQGNNEQFF	TGTGCCAGCAGCTTCTCTGTCCAGGGAAACAATGAGCAGTTCTTC
once	TRBV3-1/TRBV3-2	TRBJ1-2	NA	13	CASSQGLGQKNTF	TGTGCCAGCAGCCAAGGGCTGGGGCAGAAGAACACCTTC
NA	TRBV7-2	TRBJ2-6	TRBD1	18	CASSPATGVLSGANVLTF	TGTGCCAGCAGCCCGGCGACAGGGGTCCTCTCTGGGGCCAACGTCCTGACTTTC
NA	TRBV11-3	TRBJ2-5	NA	15	CASSRPGTSEETQYF	TGTGCCAGCAGCCGACCCGGGACATCTGAAGAGACCCAGTACTTC
NA	TRBV21-1	TRBJ2-3	NA	18	CASGGIDASGTNTDTQYF	TGTGCCAGCGGGGGGATCGACGCTAGCGGGACAAACACAGATACGCAGTATTTT
NA	TRBV2	TRBJ1-4	NA	15	CASSERAITNEKLFF	TGTGCCAGCAGTGAGAGGGCAATCACTAATGAAAAACTGTTTTTT
NA	TRBV25-1	TRBJ2-1	NA	10	CASSEERQFF	TGTGCCAGCAGTGAAGAGAGACAGTTCTTC
NA	TRBV7-3	TRBJ2-5	TRBD2	15	CASSLGSGRAETQYF	TGTGCCAGCAGCCTGGGAAGCGGGAGGGCAGAGACCCAGTACTTC
once	TRBV15	TRBJ2-5	NA	18	CATSREVGRGLAWETQYF	TGTGCCACCAGCAGAGAAGTGGGGAGAGGGCTAGCGTGGGAGACCCAGTACTTC
NA	TRBV11-2	TRBJ2-7	TRBD1	15	CASSFTGTGGHEQYF	TGTGCCAGCAGCTTCACCGGGACAGGGGGCCACGAGCAGTACTTC
NA	TRBV19	TRBJ1-4	NA	14	CASRSFATNEKLFF	TGTGCCAGTAGGTCCTTTGCAACTAATGAAAAACTGTTTTTT
NA	TRBV14	TRBJ2-7	NA	16	CASSHVDRYRSYEQYF	TGTGCCAGCAGCCATGTTGATCGGTACCGTTCCTACGAGCAGTACTTC
NA	TRBV27	TRBJ1-6	NA	12	CASRQGGSPLHF	TGTGCCAGCAGACAGGGCGGCTCACCCCTCCACTTT
NA	TRBV19	TRBJ2-1	TRBD2	13	CASSLGLANEQFF	TGTGCCAGTAGTCTGGGACTAGCCAATGAGCAGTTCTTC
NA	TRBV10-3	TRBJ2-7	TRBD1	12	CAIRGTGGEQYF	TGTGCCATCAGAGGGACAGGCGGCGAGCAGTACTTC
NA	TRBV6-5	TRBJ1-2	NA	14	CASTLTGGSYGYTF	TGTGCCAGCACCCTGACAGGCGGAAGCTATGGCTACACCTTC
few	TRBV7-6	TRBJ2-1	NA	15	CASSFGGAGANEQFF	TGTGCCAGCAGCTTTGGCGGGGCGGGGGCCAATGAGCAGTTCTTC
NA	TRBV27	TRBJ2-7	TRBD1	14	CASSRTGSSYEQYF	TGTGCCAGCAGCAGGACAGGGAGCTCCTACGAGCAGTACTTC
NA	TRBV5-1	TRBJ2-1	TRBD2	15	CASSLPPPGGNEQFF	TGCGCCAGCAGCCTCCCCCCCCCGGGGGGCAATGAGCAGTTCTTC
NA	TRBV2	TRBJ2-1	NA	13	CASRYAQEYEQFF	TGTGCCAGCAGATACGCACAGGAATATGAGCAGTTCTTC
NA	TRBV6-5	TRBJ1-2	NA	14	CASSEGELNYGYTF	TGTGCCAGCAGCGAGGGTGAACTTAACTATGGCTACACCTTC